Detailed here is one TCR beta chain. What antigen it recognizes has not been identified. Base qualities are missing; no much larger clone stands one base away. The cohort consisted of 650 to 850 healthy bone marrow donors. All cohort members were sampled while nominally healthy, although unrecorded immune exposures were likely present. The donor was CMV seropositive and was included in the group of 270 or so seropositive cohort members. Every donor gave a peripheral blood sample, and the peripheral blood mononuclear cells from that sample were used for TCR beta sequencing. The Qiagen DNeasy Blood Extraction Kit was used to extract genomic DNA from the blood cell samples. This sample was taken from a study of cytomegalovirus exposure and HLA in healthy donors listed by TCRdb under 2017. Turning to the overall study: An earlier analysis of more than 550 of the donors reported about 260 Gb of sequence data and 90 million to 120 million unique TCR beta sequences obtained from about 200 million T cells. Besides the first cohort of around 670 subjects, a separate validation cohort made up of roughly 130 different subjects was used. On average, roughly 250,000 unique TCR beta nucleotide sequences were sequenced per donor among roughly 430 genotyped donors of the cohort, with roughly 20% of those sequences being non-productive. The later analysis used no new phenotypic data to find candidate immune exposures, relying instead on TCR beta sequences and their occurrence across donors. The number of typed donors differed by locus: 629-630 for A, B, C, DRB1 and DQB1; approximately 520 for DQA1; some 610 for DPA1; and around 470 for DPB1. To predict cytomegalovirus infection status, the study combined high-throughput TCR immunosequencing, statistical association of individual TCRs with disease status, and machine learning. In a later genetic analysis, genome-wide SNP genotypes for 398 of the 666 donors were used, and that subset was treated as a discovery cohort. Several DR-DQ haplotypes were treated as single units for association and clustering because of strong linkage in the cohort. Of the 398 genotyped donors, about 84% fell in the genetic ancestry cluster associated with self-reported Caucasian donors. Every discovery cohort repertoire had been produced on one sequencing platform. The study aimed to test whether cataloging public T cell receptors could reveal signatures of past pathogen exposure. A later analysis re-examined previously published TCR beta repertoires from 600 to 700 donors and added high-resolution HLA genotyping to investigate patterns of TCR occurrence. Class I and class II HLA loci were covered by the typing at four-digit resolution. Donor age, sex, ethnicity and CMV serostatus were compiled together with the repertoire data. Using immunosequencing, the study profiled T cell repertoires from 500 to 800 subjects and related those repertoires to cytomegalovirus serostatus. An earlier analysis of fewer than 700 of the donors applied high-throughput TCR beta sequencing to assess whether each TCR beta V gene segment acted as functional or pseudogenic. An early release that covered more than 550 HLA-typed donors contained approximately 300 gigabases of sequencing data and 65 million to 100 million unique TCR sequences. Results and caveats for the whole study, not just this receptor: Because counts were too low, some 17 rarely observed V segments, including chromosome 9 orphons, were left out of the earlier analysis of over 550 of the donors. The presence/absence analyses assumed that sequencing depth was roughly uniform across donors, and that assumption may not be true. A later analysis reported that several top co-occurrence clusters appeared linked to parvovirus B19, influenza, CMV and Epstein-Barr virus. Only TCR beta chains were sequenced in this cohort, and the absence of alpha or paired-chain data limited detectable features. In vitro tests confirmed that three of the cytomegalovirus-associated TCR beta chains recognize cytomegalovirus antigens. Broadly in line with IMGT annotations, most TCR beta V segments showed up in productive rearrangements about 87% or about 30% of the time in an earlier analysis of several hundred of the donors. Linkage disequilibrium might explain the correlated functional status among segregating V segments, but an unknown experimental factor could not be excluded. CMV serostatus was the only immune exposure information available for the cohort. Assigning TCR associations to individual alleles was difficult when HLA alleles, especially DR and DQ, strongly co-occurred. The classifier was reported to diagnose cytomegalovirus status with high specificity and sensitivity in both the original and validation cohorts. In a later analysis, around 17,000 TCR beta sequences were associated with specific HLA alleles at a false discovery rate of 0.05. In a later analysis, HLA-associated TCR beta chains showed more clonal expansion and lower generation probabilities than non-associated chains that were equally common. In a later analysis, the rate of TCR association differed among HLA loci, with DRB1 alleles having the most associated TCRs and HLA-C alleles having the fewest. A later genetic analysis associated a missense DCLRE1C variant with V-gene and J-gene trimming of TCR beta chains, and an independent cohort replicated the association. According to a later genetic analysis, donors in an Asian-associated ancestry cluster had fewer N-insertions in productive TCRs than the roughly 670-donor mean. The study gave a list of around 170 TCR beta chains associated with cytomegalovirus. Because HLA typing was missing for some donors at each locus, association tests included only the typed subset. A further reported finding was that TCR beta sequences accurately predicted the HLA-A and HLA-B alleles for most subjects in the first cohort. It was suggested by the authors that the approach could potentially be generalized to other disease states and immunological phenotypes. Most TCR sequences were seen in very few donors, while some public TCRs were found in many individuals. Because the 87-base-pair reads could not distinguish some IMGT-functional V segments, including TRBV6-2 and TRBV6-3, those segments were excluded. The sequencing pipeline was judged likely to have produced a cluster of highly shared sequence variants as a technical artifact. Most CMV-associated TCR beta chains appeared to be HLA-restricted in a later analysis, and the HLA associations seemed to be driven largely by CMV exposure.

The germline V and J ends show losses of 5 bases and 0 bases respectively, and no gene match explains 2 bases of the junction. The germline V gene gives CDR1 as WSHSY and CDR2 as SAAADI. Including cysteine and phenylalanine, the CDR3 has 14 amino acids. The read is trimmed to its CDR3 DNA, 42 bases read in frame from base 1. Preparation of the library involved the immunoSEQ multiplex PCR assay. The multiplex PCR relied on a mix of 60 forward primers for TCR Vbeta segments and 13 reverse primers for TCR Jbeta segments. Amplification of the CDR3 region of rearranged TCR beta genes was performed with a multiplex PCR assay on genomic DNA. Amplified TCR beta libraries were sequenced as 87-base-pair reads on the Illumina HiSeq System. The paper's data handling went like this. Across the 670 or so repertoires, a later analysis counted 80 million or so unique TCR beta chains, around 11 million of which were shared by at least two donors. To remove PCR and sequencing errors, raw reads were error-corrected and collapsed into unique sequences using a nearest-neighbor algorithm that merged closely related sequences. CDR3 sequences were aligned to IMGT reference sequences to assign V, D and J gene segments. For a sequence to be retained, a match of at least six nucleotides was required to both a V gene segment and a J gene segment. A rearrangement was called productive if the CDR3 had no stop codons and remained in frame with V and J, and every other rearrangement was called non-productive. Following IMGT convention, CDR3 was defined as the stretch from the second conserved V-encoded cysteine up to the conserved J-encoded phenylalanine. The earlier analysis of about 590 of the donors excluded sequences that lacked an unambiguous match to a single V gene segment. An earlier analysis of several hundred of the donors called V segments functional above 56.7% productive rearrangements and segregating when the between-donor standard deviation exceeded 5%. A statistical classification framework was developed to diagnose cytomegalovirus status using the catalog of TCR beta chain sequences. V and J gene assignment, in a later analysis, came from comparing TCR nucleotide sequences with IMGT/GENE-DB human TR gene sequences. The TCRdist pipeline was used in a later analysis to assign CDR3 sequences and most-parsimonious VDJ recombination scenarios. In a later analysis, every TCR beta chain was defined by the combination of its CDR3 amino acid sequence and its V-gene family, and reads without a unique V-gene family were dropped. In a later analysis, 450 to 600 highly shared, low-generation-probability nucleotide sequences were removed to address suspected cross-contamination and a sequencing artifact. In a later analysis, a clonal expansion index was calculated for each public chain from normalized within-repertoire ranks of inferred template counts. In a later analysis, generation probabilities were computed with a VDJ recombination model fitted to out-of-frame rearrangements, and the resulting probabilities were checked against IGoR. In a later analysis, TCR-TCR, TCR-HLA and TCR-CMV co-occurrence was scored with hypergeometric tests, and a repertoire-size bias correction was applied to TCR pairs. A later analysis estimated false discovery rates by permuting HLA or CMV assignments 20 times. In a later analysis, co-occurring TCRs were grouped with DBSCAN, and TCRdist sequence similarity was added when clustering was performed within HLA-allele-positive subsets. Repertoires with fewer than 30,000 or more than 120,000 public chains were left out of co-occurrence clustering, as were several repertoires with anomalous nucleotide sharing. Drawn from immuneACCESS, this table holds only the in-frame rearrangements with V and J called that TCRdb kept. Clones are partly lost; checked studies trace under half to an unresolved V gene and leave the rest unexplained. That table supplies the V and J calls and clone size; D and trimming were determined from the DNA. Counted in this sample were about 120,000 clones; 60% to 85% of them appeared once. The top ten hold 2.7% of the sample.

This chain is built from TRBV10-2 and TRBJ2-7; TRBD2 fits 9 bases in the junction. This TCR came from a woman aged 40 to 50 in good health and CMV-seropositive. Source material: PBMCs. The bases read TGCGCCAGCAGTTCTAGCGGGACCTCCTACGAGCAGTACTTC. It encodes CASSSSGTSYEQYF.